This TCR beta chain emerged from a study of blood T cell repertoires in COVID-19. Produced via immunoSEQ multiplex PCR; TCRdb's table is partial and in-frame only. The sample records about 280,000 clones, about four fifths being singletons. Germline V gene lookup returns CDR1 SGHVS and CDR2 FQNEAQ. The CDR3 loop spans 14 amino acids. With 1 base removed from V and 8 bases from J, the gap between germline ends came to 12 bases. This clonotype was sampled from a man aged 40-55 years who had been exposed to COVID-19. The chain employs TRBV7-8 and TRBJ1-3; D might be TRBD1 (5 bases). Sequencing was done on a sample of PBMCs or T cells enriched from blood (not recorded which). The CDR3: CASSLGTFDHTIYF. CDR3 nucleotide sequence: TGTGCCAGCAGCTTAGGGACATTCGACCACACCATATATTTT.